This TCR beta chain came from a study of T cell changes during pregnancy in multiple sclerosis (dated by TCRdb to the late 2010s). For the wider study: Changes in the T cell repertoire over the course of pregnancy were examined in this study in women with multiple sclerosis.

V lost 1 base and J lost 5 bases; the stretch between them is 6 bases long. From its cysteine to its phenylalanine, the CDR3 spans 12 amino acids. The sequence is cut down to CDR3 DNA, 36 bases in frame from base 1. CDR1 and CDR2, per the germline V gene (reference sequence), are SEHNR and FQNEAQ. Notes on this clone: Its antigen remains unidentified. No base quality information exists; no much larger clone differs at one position.

The method was the immunoSEQ multiplex PCR assay. This immuneACCESS table, as held by TCRdb, lists in-frame sequences with V and J called but not all clones. Of the missing ones, under half trace to an unresolved V gene in checked studies; the others have no known cause. Counted in this sample were roughly 110,000 clones; 80% to 95% of them appeared once. Of the sample, 1.5% falls within the top ten clones. This sample comprised peripheral blood, obtained in the third trimester of pregnancy. The TCR sequence derives from a female donor with multiple sclerosis, enrolled in a pregnancy study. This receptor chain uses TRBV7-9 and TRBJ2-7; the best D guess is TRBD1, with 6 bases matching. The DNA sequence is as follows: TGTGCCAGCAGCTTAGGACAGGACGAGCAGTACTTC. It specifies CASSLGQDEQYF.